This is a list of T cell receptor beta chains from one sample in a study of T cell repertoires in cytomegalovirus infection. Each CDR3 protein gets one entry after TCRdb re-called the reads with MiXCR. The sample has some 180,000 distinct CDR3 sequences, about a sixth seen once. The sample was CD8+ T cells from PBMCs. The receptor set was obtained from a human donor in good health (CMV status not recorded). Some clones in this sample may be carry-over from other donors' samples. Both conserved end residues are part of each CDR3. The D gene is left open where the match is weak. Clone size is given for some rows only: seen once, a few or many times, or a class if the clone is expanded.

cdr3_length j_call d_call v_call clone_size cdr3_nt cdr3_aa
15 TRBJ2-7 - TRBV9 few TGTGCCAGCAGCGTAGGGGAGGTCAGAGCCTACGAGCAGTACTTC CASSVGEVRAYEQYF
14 TRBJ2-3 - TRBV27 - TGTGCCAGCAGAACTATGAGACTGACAGATACGCAGTATTTT CASRTMRLTDTQYF
15 TRBJ1-4 - TRBV30 few TGTGCCTGGAGTGTTGGAGTTAGGGGAGCTGAAAAACTGTTTTTT CAWSVGVRGAEKLFF
15 TRBJ2-3 - TRBV7-2 - TGTGCCAGCAGCTTTAAAATGACCCGCACAGATACGCAGTATTTT CASSFKMTRTDTQYF
12 TRBJ1-1 - TRBV4-2 few TGTGCCAGCAGCCAAGAGCTCACTGAAGCTTTCTTT CASSQELTEAFF
15 TRBJ2-1 - TRBV30 few TGTGCCTCAACTAAGTGGCAGAGCGCGTACAATGAGCAGTTCTTC CASTKWQSAYNEQFF
15 TRBJ1-3 - TRBV7-2 few TGTGCCAGCAGGTCCACAGGCTCCTCTGGAAACACCATATATTTT CASRSTGSSGNTIYF
14 TRBJ2-2 TRBD1 TRBV7-9 few TGTGCCAGCAGCTACCGGACAGGGGACGGGGAGCTGTTTTTT CASSYRTGDGELFF
12 TRBJ1-1 - TRBV19 - TGTGCCAGTAGTATTTCGCAGGCTGAAGCTTTCTTT CASSISQAEAFF
15 TRBJ2-3 - TRBV10-3 - TGTGCCATCAGTGAAGTCAGAACTAGCACAGATACGCAGTATTTT CAISEVRTSTDTQYF
15 TRBJ1-1 - TRBV7-6 many TGTGCCAGCAGCTTAGTGACAGCCATGAACACTGAAGCTTTCTTT CASSLVTAMNTEAFF
11 TRBJ1-2 - TRBV7-9 few TGTGCCAGCAGCCGGGACCGAAACTACACCTTC CASSRDRNYTF
15 TRBJ2-7 - TRBV6-2/TRBV6-3 few TGTGCCAGCAGTTACTCGGAGGAATCAACCTACGAGCAGTACTTC CASSYSEESTYEQYF
14 TRBJ2-1 - TRBV7-9 - TGTGCCATCGGGAGTGGACAGAGCAACAATGAGCAGTTCTTC CAIGSGQSNNEQFF
15 TRBJ1-4 - TRBV20-1 - TGCAGTGCCCCCCCGACACGGGCAACTAATGAAAAACTGTTTTTT CSAPPTRATNEKLFF
15 TRBJ2-1 - TRBV6-2/TRBV6-3 few TGTGCCAGCAGACCCGACTATTTATCCTACAATGAGCAGTTCTTC CASRPDYLSYNEQFF
15 TRBJ2-3 - TRBV5-1 - TGCGCCAGCACCGTCTGGGTTCGGAGCACAGATACGCAGTATTTT CASTVWVRSTDTQYF
16 TRBJ1-5 - TRBV10-3 - TGTGCCACCACCGAAGAGGCGGGGCGGTCGAATCAGCCCCAGCATTTT CATTEEAGRSNQPQHF
15 TRBJ1-1 - TRBV7-9 - TGTGCCAGCAGCCAAGGGGGGGAAATGAACACTGAAGCTTTCTTT CASSQGGEMNTEAFF
16 TRBJ2-2 - TRBV7-2 few TGTGCCAGCAGCCCCAGGCCCGTCGCGAACACCGGGGAGCTGTTTTTT CASSPRPVANTGELFF
19 TRBJ2-3 TRBD1 TRBV7-8 few TGTGCCAGCAGCTTAGCTAATGCCCTGACAGGGGGAAACACAGATACGCAGTATTTT CASSLANALTGGNTDTQYF
16 TRBJ1-4 TRBD1 TRBV27 few TGTGCCAGCAGTTTACGCCAGGGGGCCCCTCGGGAAAAACTGTTTTTT CASSLRQGAPREKLFF
14 TRBJ2-7 - TRBV7-6 - TGTGCCAGCAGCTTATCACCCCCATTCTTCGAGCAGTACTTC CASSLSPPFFEQYF
14 TRBJ2-7 - TRBV12-3/TRBV12-4 many TGTGCCAGCAGTATGGACGTCACCGCCTACGAGCAGTACTTC CASSMDVTAYEQYF
18 TRBJ2-2 TRBD1 TRBV7-6 - TGTGCCAGCAGCGTACAGACAGGGGGAGACGTTTGGACCGGGGAGCTGTTTTTT CASSVQTGGDVWTGELFF
14 TRBJ1-1 - TRBV12-3/TRBV12-4 few TGTGCCAGCAGCCCGTTTCGGGGCATCCTTGAAGCTTTCTTT CASSPFRGILEAFF
13 TRBJ2-7 TRBD1 TRBV12-3/TRBV12-4 few TGTGCCAGCAGTTCGACAGGGCCCTACGAGCAGTACTTC CASSSTGPYEQYF